Listed below are T cell receptor beta chains from one sample, sequenced in a study of blood T cell repertoires in COVID-19. Profiled with immunoSEQ multiplex PCR; TCRdb holds only in-frame clones, not every one. This sample carries some 91,000 clones, 76% of them seen once, and the ten largest clones take roughly 7.3%. Sequenced sample: peripheral blood. The source of these receptors is a man between 65 and 80 years old with acute or convalescent COVID-19. CDR3s leave out the opening cysteine and the closing phenylalanine or tryptophan. Fields, in order: J gene, V gene, CDR3 protein.

TRBJ1-2 TRBV29-1 SVESQRGWGYT
TRBJ1-3 TRBV5-5 ASSPGLTLSSGNTIY
TRBJ1-2 TRBV2 ASHRGRGSGYGYT
TRBJ2-1 TRBV19 ASSVALYNEQF
TRBJ1-1 TRBV5-4 ASSLTGDANTEAF
TRBJ1-4 TRBV9 ASSPAGRTEKLF
TRBJ1-4 TRBV29-1 SAEDRVGEKLF
TRBJ1-1 TRBV7-2 ASSLGTDQLNTEAF
TRBJ2-2 TRBV9 ASGGTGGVTGELF
TRBJ1-1 TRBV5-1 ASSLTGGDTEAF